Presented here are 28 T cell receptor beta chains from one specimen sequenced in a study of human T cells and chemical hapten exposure. Noted time point: pre-sensitization, week 0. The sample's treatment: therapeutic diphenylcyclopropenone sensitization with weekly scalp DPC. A single record per CDR3 protein comes from TCRdb applying MiXCR to the RACE reads. The table shows about 180,000 distinct CDR3 sequences, with approximately 31% occurring only once. The sample was whole blood, taken in connection with sensitization to the hapten diphenylcyclopropenone (DPC). Receptors were obtained from a woman younger than 45 with alopecia areata. Some clones in this sample may be carry-over from other donors' samples.

This clonotype was seen a handful of times. The chain carries TRBV10-3 and TRBJ1-1; D not resolved. V lost 3 bases, J lost 11 bases, and 13 bases lay in between. Looked up from germline, CDR1 is ENHRY and CDR2 is SYGVKD. The CDR3 sequence is 12 residues long. The DNA of the CDR3 is TGTGCCATCAGTGATTCGTTAGCGGAGGCTTTCTTT. Its translation is CAISDSLAEAFF.

This clonotype was detected a few times. This chain connects TRBV29-1 to TRBJ2-5, with D hard to call. This CDR3 has 13 amino acids. Germline CDR1 and CDR2: SQVTM and ANQGSEA. The V and J ends lost 4 bases and 0 bases respectively, with 9 bases between them. The CDR3 sequence is CSVAGLYQETQYF. Here the CDR3 DNA reads TGCAGCGTTGCTGGTCTCTACCAAGAGACCCAGTACTTC.

In its sample, this clonotype was seen a few times. V usage is TRBV5-6 and J usage is TRBJ2-7, with D perhaps given as TRBD1 or TRBD2 (5 bases each). This CDR3 has 16 amino acids. V was pared by 0 bases and J by 7 bases, with 20 bases between. CDR1 SGHDT and CDR2 YYEEEE come from the germline V gene. The CDR3 region has the DNA TGTGCCAGCAGCTTGGTCGCCAGGGAGCCCGCAGGAGAGCAGTACTTC. Its translation is CASSLVAREPAGEQYF. Together with reference TRBV5-6 and TRBJ2-7, the CDR3 gives the full variable domain: DAGVTQSPTHLIKTRGQQVTLRCSPKSGHDTVSWYQQALGQGPQFIFQYYEEEERQRGNFPDRFSGHQFPNYSSELNVNALLLGDSALYLCASSLVAREPAGEQYFGPGTRLTVT.

The table lists this clonotype with a few counts. This chain links TRBV28 with TRBJ2-7, with TRBD2 identical over 12 bases. The germline V gene encodes CDR1 MDHEN and CDR2 SYDVKM. The V and J ends lost 5 bases and 6 bases, in that order; junction bases with no gene match: 8. The CDR3 has 15 residues. Here the CDR3 reads CASSKLAGGRGEQYF. The CDR3 DNA is TGTGCCAGCAGTAAACTAGCGGGAGGCCGGGGCGAGCAGTACTTC.

This clonotype occurred a few times. This chain links TRBV7-2 with TRBJ2-2, with 9 bases lining up with TRBD2. The V gene end was trimmed by 2 bases and the J gene end by 4 bases; junction bases not matched to a gene: 8. CDR1 is SGHTA and CDR2 is FQGNSA in the germline V gene. This CDR3 has 17 amino acids. Written as DNA, the CDR3 is TGTGCCAGCAGCTTAAATGGCGGGGGGGCCGCCACCGGGGAGCTGTTTTTT. Its translation is CASSLNGGGAATGELFF.

The rearrangement links TRBV6-1 to TRBJ2-3; 8 nucleotides match TRBD2. The CDR3 consists of 15 residues. Losses at the gene ends were 7 bases for V and 6 bases for J; bases not matched to a gene: 12. CDR1 is MNHNS, CDR2 SASEGT, per germline. For the CDR3, the DNA is TGTGCCAGCATAGGCGGACTAGCACCATCGGATACGCAGTATTTT. Encoded protein: CASIGGLAPSDTQYF.

This clonotype was found a few times. This chain joins TRBV6-5 and TRBJ2-5, with 7 bases lining up with TRBD1. The CDR3 extends over 12 amino acids. Germline CDR1 reads MNHEY; CDR2 reads SVGAGI. V shed 8 bases, J shed 6 bases, and the junction held 6 bases outside the gene matches. The CDR3 sequence: CASGRQGKTQYF. CDR3 bases: TGTGCCAGCGGCAGACAGGGCAAGACCCAGTACTTC.

The table lists this clonotype with a few counts. V usage is TRBV7-9 and J usage is TRBJ2-1, with 7 bases matching TRBD1. With 1 base clipped from V and 4 bases from J, the junction kept 1 base outside the gene matches. This CDR3 is 14 amino acids long. The V gene's germline CDR1 is SEHNR and CDR2 FQNEAQ (reference sequence). CDR3 DNA: TGTGCCAGCAGCTTAGTGGGACAGTACAATGAGCAGTTCTTC. Translating gives CASSLVGQYNEQFF.

Only a few counts were recorded for this clonotype. The CDR3 region has the DNA TGCGCCAGCAGCCAGGCAGAAGGGGTAGATTATGGCTACACCTTC. This sequence encodes CASSQAEGVDYGYTF. V and J are TRBV4-3 and TRBJ1-2; weak D call: TRBD1 (5 bases). This CDR3 is built from 15 residues. Trimming removed 3 bases at V and 5 bases at J, with 16 bases between. Looked up from germline, CDR1 is LGHNA and CDR2 is YSLEER.

CDR3: CASSLALTSYNEQFF. DNA for the CDR3: TGTGCCAGCAGCTTGGCACTTACTTCCTACAATGAGCAGTTCTTC. The rearrangement links TRBV5-4 to TRBJ2-1; D unclear. The CDR3 spans 15 residues. Trimming stripped 0 bases from V and 1 base from J, with 8 bases between. From germline, CDR1 is SGHNT and CDR2 YYREEE (reference sequence).

A few counts support this clonotype. The rearrangement joins TRBV5-1 to TRBJ2-3, with 11 bases identical to TRBD1. CDR1 is SGHRS, CDR2 YFSETQ, per germline. The CDR3 spans 15 residues. The V segment lost 2 bases and the J segment 6 bases; nucleotides outside the gene matches: 5. The CDR3 sequence is CASSFRDRGEDTQYF. DNA for the CDR3: TGCGCCAGCAGCTTCCGGGACAGGGGGGAGGATACGCAGTATTTT.

The chain has TRBV6-5 and TRBJ2-5; D is perhaps TRBD2 (5 bases). Deletions cut 0 bases from V and 4 bases from J, with 12 bases between. The CDR3 runs to 15 residues. Germline V gene data show CDR1 as MNHEY and CDR2 as SVGAGI. The CDR3 loop reads CASSYSEVARETQYF. The CDR3 region has the DNA TGTGCCAGCAGTTACTCGGAGGTAGCGAGAGAGACCCAGTACTTC.

The rearrangement links TRBV11-2 to TRBJ1-2; a possible D gene is TRBD1 (5 bases). Germline V gene lookup returns CDR1 SGHAT and CDR2 FQNNGV. The CDR3 loop spans 14 amino acids. Trimming took 5 bases from V and 4 from J, leaving 14 bases between them. The CDR3 spells CASSPPGAFYGYTF. CDR3 DNA: TGTGCCAGCAGCCCGCCCGGGGCGTTCTATGGCTACACCTTC.

This sequence joins TRBV28 and TRBJ1-6; D might be TRBD1 (5 bases). Germline assignment: CDR1 MDHEN and CDR2 SYDVKM. CDR3 size: 14 residues. Between the trimmed V and J ends, which lost 3 bases and 7 bases, there was a span of 10 bases. For the CDR3, the DNA is TGTGCCAGCAGTTTTCTGGGGCAGAATTCACCCCTCCACTTT. It is translated as CASSFLGQNSPLHF.

The rearrangement joins TRBV7-2 to TRBJ1-5; no definite D call. The V and J ends lost 4 bases and 7 bases respectively, with 8 bases between them. CDR1 is SGHTA, CDR2 FQGNSA, per germline. This CDR3 comprises 12 residues. The CDR3 sequence is CASSSLGQPQHF. CDR3 coding DNA: TGTGCCAGCAGCTCCCTGGGGCAGCCCCAGCATTTT.

This sequence joins TRBV19 and TRBJ1-2, with D unresolved. Per the germline V gene, CDR1 is LNHDA and CDR2 is SQIVND (reference sequence). This CDR3 is 15 amino acids long. Deletions cut 5 bases from V and 0 bases from J, with 13 bases between. CDR3 protein: CASSPHGGTNYGYTF. CDR3 nucleotide sequence: TGTGCCAGTAGTCCCCACGGCGGAACTAACTATGGCTACACCTTC.

In DNA, the CDR3 is TGTGCCAGCAGCCAAGGAGCAACCGACAAGCAGTACTTC. It specifies CASSQGATDKQYF. The chain employs TRBV4-2 and TRBJ2-7; D not resolved. The ends were cut back, 1 base at V and 8 bases at J, with 12 bases in the middle. Germline CDR1 LGHNA, CDR2 YNFKEQ. The CDR3 length is 13 residues.

This clonotype was found a few times. The chain joins TRBV10-3 to TRBJ1-2; D is undetermined. Deletions cut 2 bases from V and 4 bases from J, with 8 bases between. Germline CDR1 and CDR2: ENHRY and SYGVKD. The CDR3 contains 13 residues. CDR3: CAISEIPIYGYTF. The CDR3 DNA reads as TGTGCCATCAGTGAGATCCCGATCTATGGCTACACCTTC.

The table lists this clonotype with a count of one. Written as DNA, the CDR3 is TGTGCCAGCAGTTGGGGGTTGGATTCACCCCTCCACTTT. Its translation is CASSWGLDSPLHF. The chain combines TRBV27 with TRBJ1-6; D possibly corresponds to TRBD1 (5 bases). This CDR3 region has 13 residues. V was clipped by 4 bases and J by 8 bases, with 9 bases between them. Germline V gene data show CDR1 as MNHEY and CDR2 as SMNVEV (reference sequence).

This clonotype was seen more than once but under ten times. In nucleotides, the CDR3 is TGTGCCAGCAGCCCGCGGGACATAAGCTCCTATAATTCACCCCTCCACTTT. As protein: CASSPRDISSYNSPLHF. This rearrangement joins TRBV7-9 to TRBJ1-6; D is perhaps TRBD1 (6 bases). Trimming removed 5 bases from V and 0 bases from J, with 14 bases in between. This CDR3 comprises 17 residues. Germline CDR1 reads SEHNR; CDR2 reads FQNEAQ (reference sequence).

The chain has TRBV6-2 or TRBV6-3 and TRBJ2-6; D possibly corresponds to TRBD1 (5 bases). V was shortened by 6 bases and J by 1 base, with 13 bases between the two germline ends. The CDR3 has 16 amino acids. Looked up from germline, CDR1 is MNHEY and CDR2 is SVGEGT. CDR3 in DNA: TGTGCCAGCAGAGATCGCAGGGAATCTGGGGCCAACGTCCTGACTTTC. Protein sequence: CASRDRRESGANVLTF.

There are a few counts of this clonotype. The rearrangement joins TRBV7-2 to TRBJ2-5; no firm D call. CDR3 length equals 14 residues. V lost 2 bases to trimming and J lost 0 bases, with 7 bases between them. The germline V gene encodes CDR1 SGHTA and CDR2 FQGNSA. The CDR3 nucleotides are TGTGCCAGCAGCTTAACGGCAGACCAAGAGACCCAGTACTTC. Encoded protein: CASSLTADQETQYF.

J is TRBJ2-1 and V is TRBV3-1, with D perhaps given as TRBD1 or TRBD2 (5 bases each). Germline V gene sequence: CDR1 LGHDT, CDR2 YNNKEL (reference sequence). This CDR3 region has 13 residues. The V and J ends lost 7 bases and 2 bases respectively, with 9 bases between them. The CDR3 nucleotides read TGTGCCAGCACCGGGACGGCCTACAATGAGCAGTTCTTC. It specifies CASTGTAYNEQFF.

In regard to this clonotype: The junction and the germline gene differ at one end; a read error may be behind it. This sequence joins TRBV28 and TRBJ2-5; D perhaps matches TRBD2 (5 bases). This CDR3 has 18 amino acids. Germline CDR1 is MDHEN and CDR2 is SYDVKM. Here the CDR3 reads CVSSPDPLEFGPQETQYF. For the CDR3, the DNA is TGTGTCAGCAGTCCAGACCCACTAGAGTTTGGTCCTCAAGAGACCCAGTACTTC. Supplemented by reference TRBV28 and TRBJ2-5, the full variable domain reads DVKVTQSSRYLVKRTGEKVFLECVQDMDHENMFWYRQDPGLGLRLIYFSYDVKMKEKGDIPEGYSVSREKKERFSLILESASTNQTSMYLCVSSPDPLEFGPQETQYFGPGTRLLVL.

This clonotype was detected once. The genes are TRBV27 and TRBJ2-7; D is possibly TRBD1 (5 bases). The CDR3 runs to 15 residues. Per germline, CDR1 MNHEY and CDR2 SMNVEV (reference sequence). Between the trimmed V and J ends, which lost 5 bases and 4 bases, there was a span of 18 bases. CDR3 amino acids: CASSLRQFGLYEQYF. In nucleotides, the CDR3 is TGTGCCAGCAGTCTACGACAGTTTGGATTATACGAGCAGTACTTC.

In DNA, the CDR3 is TGCAGCGTCCGACAGGGGGCTTTGAGCACTGAAGCTTTCTTT. It codes for CSVRQGALSTEAFF. This rearrangement joins TRBV29-1 to TRBJ1-1; 10 bases match TRBD1. The CDR3 runs to 14 residues. Trimming at V came to 6 bases and at J to 4 bases, leaving 8 bases not matched to a gene. Germline lookup yields CDR1 SQVTM and CDR2 ANQGSEA.

This clonotype was observed a handful of times. This sequence joins TRBV7-2 and TRBJ1-1; no firm D call. The CDR3 is made up of 10 amino acids. Germline values: CDR1 SGHTA, CDR2 FQGNSA. V gave up 8 bases and J gave up 6 bases, with 7 bases separating them. As DNA, the CDR3 is TGTGCCAGCCGCAACGCTGAAGCTTTCTTT. This encodes CASRNAEAFF.

The table lists this clonotype with a few counts. The CDR3 nucleotides are TGCAGTGCAGCACTAGCGGGAGGCGGGGGTACGCAGTATTTT. Encoded protein: CSAALAGGGGTQYF. This rearrangement joins TRBV20-1 to TRBJ2-3, with 12 positions matching TRBD2. This CDR3 contains 14 residues. Unmatched junction bases numbered 9, after V lost 6 bases and J lost 8 bases. The germline V gene encodes CDR1 DFQATT and CDR2 SNEGSKA (reference sequence).